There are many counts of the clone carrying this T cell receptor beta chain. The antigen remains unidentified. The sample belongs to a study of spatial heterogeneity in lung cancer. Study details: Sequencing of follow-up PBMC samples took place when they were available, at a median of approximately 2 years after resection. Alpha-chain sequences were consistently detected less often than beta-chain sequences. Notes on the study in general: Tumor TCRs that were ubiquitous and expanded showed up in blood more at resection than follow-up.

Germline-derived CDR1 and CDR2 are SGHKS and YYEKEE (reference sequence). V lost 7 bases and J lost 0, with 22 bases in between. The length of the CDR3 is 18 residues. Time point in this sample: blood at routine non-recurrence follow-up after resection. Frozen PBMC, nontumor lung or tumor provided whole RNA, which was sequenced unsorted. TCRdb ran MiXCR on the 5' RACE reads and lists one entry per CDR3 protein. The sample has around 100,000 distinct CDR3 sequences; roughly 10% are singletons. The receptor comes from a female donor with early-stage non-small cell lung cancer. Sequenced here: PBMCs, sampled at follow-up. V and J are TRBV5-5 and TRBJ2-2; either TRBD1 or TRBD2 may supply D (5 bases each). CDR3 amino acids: CASAPPGPQLANTGELFF. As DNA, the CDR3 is TGTGCCAGCGCCCCCCCGGGGCCTCAGCTGGCGAACACCGGGGAGCTGTTTTTT.